Each of the 17 T cell receptor beta chains below was sequenced from the same sample in a study of T cell responses to AZD1222 COVID-19 vaccine. The data were produced by immunoSEQ multiplex PCR, yet TCRdb's version contains in-frame clones alone and is incomplete. Here the sample spans 120,000 or so clones, 88% being singletons. This material consisted of peripheral blood, taken on day 0 of AZD1222 vaccination. Receptors were obtained from an adult in good health.

This chain joins TRBV7-2 and TRBJ1-2, with 9 bases matching TRBD1. Germline CDR1 and CDR2: SGHTA and FQGNSA. CDR3 length equals 16 residues. V shed 5 bases and J 7 bases; nucleotides not matched to a gene: 14. This CDR3 reads CASSDLGQGNVGGYTF. The CDR3 coding sequence is TGTGCCAGCAGCGACTTGGGACAGGGAAACGTCGGTGGCTACACCTTC. Full variable domain (remainder filled in from reference TRBV7-2 and TRBJ1-2): GAGVSQSPSNKVTEKGKDVELRCDPISGHTALYWYRQSLGQGLEFLIYFQGNSAPDKSGLPSDRFSAERTGGSVSTLTIQRTQQEDSAVYLCASSDLGQGNVGGYTFGSGTRLTVV.

The chain has TRBV5-4 and TRBJ1-1, with D possibly matching TRBD1 (6 bases). The V gene lost 1 base and the J gene lost 1 base, with 11 bases spanning the gap. Germline-derived CDR1 and CDR2 are SGHNT and YYREEE (reference sequence). This CDR3 region has 15 residues. As DNA, the CDR3 is TGTGCCAGCAGCTTGAGACAGGACACGAACACTGAAGCTTTCTTT. Protein: CASSLRQDTNTEAFF.

V gene TRBV6-5 combines with J gene TRBJ2-2, with unresolved D. V was cut by 6 bases and J by 3 bases, with 11 bases left in between. Germline values: CDR1 MNHEY, CDR2 SVGAGI. The CDR3 sequence is 14 residues long. The CDR3 sequence: CASRITSDTGELFF. CDR3 sequence (DNA): TGTGCCAGCAGAATTACTTCGGACACCGGGGAGCTGTTTTTT.

The J gene is TRBJ2-2, the V gene TRBV7-6; 8 positions agree with TRBD1. Trimming at V came to 5 bases and at J to 6 bases, leaving 14 bases not matched to a gene. The CDR3 spans 17 residues. CDR1 is SGHVS, CDR2 FNYEAQ, per germline. Written as DNA, the CDR3 is TGTGCCAGCAGCCTGCTCCCCGGACAGGGCCGAGCCGGGGAGCTGTTTTTT. This sequence encodes CASSLLPGQGRAGELFF.

This clone was recorded only once. The rearrangement uses TRBV29-1 and TRBJ2-7, with D tentatively TRBD2 (6 bases). The CDR3 extends over 14 amino acids. Germline CDR1 and CDR2: SQVTM and ANQGSEA. Trimming pared 6 bases from V and 4 bases from J, leaving 19 bases between. The DNA of the CDR3 is TGCAGCGTCTCTACCGGGACTTCCCGATACGAGCAGTACTTC. Protein sequence: CSVSTGTSRYEQYF.

This clone was seen only a few times. This chain connects TRBV6-5 to TRBJ2-7; no definite D call. V dropped 2 bases and J dropped 6 bases, with 11 bases sitting between them. Per the germline V gene, CDR1 is MNHEY and CDR2 is SVGAGI. The CDR3 covers 13 residues. CDR3 loop: CASSYGNPGEQYF. The CDR3 region has the DNA TGTGCCAGCAGTTACGGGAATCCTGGCGAGCAGTACTTC.

This clone came up once. This chain uses TRBV7-2 with TRBJ2-4; perhaps TRBD1 as D (5 bases). Germline loops: CDR1 SGHTA, CDR2 FQGNSA. The germline V and J ends were trimmed by 1 base and 6 bases, with 10 bases remaining between them. CDR3 size: 14 residues. The CDR3: CASSLGQPRNIQYF. The DNA for the CDR3 is TGTGCCAGCAGCTTAGGACAGCCTAGAAACATTCAGTACTTC.

The chain links TRBV6-5 to TRBJ1-3, with D tentatively TRBD1 (6 bases). The V and J ends lost 2 bases and 8 bases respectively, with 13 bases between them. In germline, CDR1 is MNHEY, CDR2 SVGAGI. The CDR3 loop spans 14 amino acids. The CDR3 DNA follows: TGTGCCAGCAGTTACCGGGGGGCGATGGACACCATATATTTT. Its translation is CASSYRGAMDTIYF.

CDR3 bases: TGTGCCAGTAGTATTGTTTGGGACACCAACTACGAGCAGTACTTC. It codes for CASSIVWDTNYEQYF. The gene calls are TRBV19 and TRBJ2-7, with D possibly matching TRBD1 (6 bases). Germline V CDR1 and CDR2: LNHDA, SQIVND (reference sequence). CDR3 length equals 15 residues. V gave up 3 bases and J gave up 3 bases, with 15 bases separating them.

The rearrangement links TRBV7-2 to TRBJ1-4; TRBD1 agrees at 10 bases. The J segment lost 8 bases and the V segment lost 4 bases, leaving 7 bases of the junction unmatched. The CDR3 is 15 residues long. CDR1 is SGHTA, CDR2 FQGNSA, per germline. CDR3 amino acids: CASSSRTGGWEKLFF. CDR3 sequence (DNA): TGTGCCAGCAGCTCCCGGACAGGGGGTTGGGAAAAACTGTTTTTT.

The J gene is TRBJ1-6, the V gene TRBV3-1 (or the pseudogene TRBV3-2); D is ambiguous. The V gene's germline CDR1 is LGHDT and CDR2 YNNKEL (reference sequence). The CDR3 contains 16 residues. V lost 2 bases and J 4 bases, leaving 12 bases between the germline ends. The CDR3 region has the DNA TGTGCCAGCAGCCAATTCGAGACCTTTTATAATTCACCCCTCCACTTT. Amino acid sequence: CASSQFETFYNSPLHF.

This chain connects TRBV10-2 to TRBJ2-7; either TRBD1 or TRBD2 may fit D (5 bases each). V dropped 7 bases and J dropped 6 bases, with 19 bases sitting between them. The CDR3 consists of 14 residues. Germline V gene data show CDR1 as WSHSY and CDR2 as SAAADI. CDR3 sequence (DNA): TGCGCCAGCACCGTGACAGCTCCGAGGGGCGAGCAGTACTTC. Its protein product is CASTVTAPRGEQYF.

J is TRBJ2-7 and V is TRBV5-6, with TRBD1 identical over 9 bases. CDR1 SGHDT and CDR2 YYEEEE come from the germline V gene. CDR3 size: 15 residues. Trimming at V came to 7 bases and at J to 0 bases, leaving 8 bases not matched to a gene. The CDR3: CASAHRGLSSYEQYF. In DNA form, the CDR3 reads TGTGCCAGCGCACACAGGGGGCTAAGCTCCTACGAGCAGTACTTC.

V gene TRBV6-1 combines with J gene TRBJ1-3; weak D call: TRBD1 (5 bases). The CDR3 runs to 16 residues. The V end was cut by 4 bases, the J end by 4 bases, with 17 bases between. In germline, CDR1 is MNHNS, CDR2 SASEGT. The CDR3 DNA reads as TGTGCCAGCAGTGGGAGCGGTGGGGCTCCCGGAAACACCATATATTTT. It encodes CASSGSGGAPGNTIYF.

The rearrangement links TRBV10-3 to TRBJ1-2, with 8 nucleotides matching TRBD1. With V trimmed by 8 bases and J by 2 bases, 4 bases remained unmatched. Germline CDR1 and CDR2: ENHRY and SYGVKD. The CDR3 extends over 13 amino acids. Here the CDR3 reads CAIPGQANYGYTF. The CDR3, as DNA: TGTGCCATCCCGGGACAGGCCAACTATGGCTACACCTTC.

This clone was seen more than once but under ten times. This sequence joins TRBV7-9 and TRBJ2-1; maybe TRBD1 (6 bases). V was trimmed by 3 bases and J by 2 bases, leaving 23 bases between them. CDR1 is SEHNR, CDR2 FQNEAQ, per germline (reference sequence). The CDR3 covers 19 residues. CDR3 bases: TGTGCCAGCAGCTTCCAACCGAGTAGGGGGAATTCGACCTACAATGAGCAGTTCTTC. Amino acids: CASSFQPSRGNSTYNEQFF.

This sequence joins TRBV7-9 and TRBJ2-7; 10 bases are a match to TRBD2. With 1 base clipped from V and 5 bases from J, the junction kept 8 bases outside the gene matches. The CDR3 consists of 16 residues. Germline V gives CDR1 SEHNR, CDR2 FQNEAQ (reference sequence). CDR3 DNA: TGTGCCAGCAGCTTAGGGGTTAGCGGGGGGTTCCACGAGCAGTACTTC. Its protein product is CASSLGVSGGFHEQYF.